Presented here are 21 T cell receptor beta chains from one specimen sequenced in a study of identifying expanded T cells in peripheral blood. The table came from immunoSEQ multiplex PCR; TCRdb's copy has only in-frame clones and leaves some out. The sample shows 75,000 to 90,000 clones, 80% to 90% of them seen only once. The specimen was blood. The receptors shown here come from a person aged 18 to 75 in good health.

J is TRBJ2-7 and V is TRBV2, with 7 positions matching TRBD1. The CDR3 spans 14 residues. V shed 6 bases, J shed 2 bases, and the junction held 7 bases outside the gene matches. The germline V gene has CDR1 SNHLY and CDR2 FYNNEI. The CDR3 here is CASSRGQTPYEQYF. The CDR3 coding sequence is TGTGCCAGCAGCCGGGGACAGACACCCTACGAGCAGTACTTC.

CDR3 sequence (DNA): TGTGCCAGCAGCTTCGGGGGACTAGCGGGAGTTAAGAATGAGCAGTTCTTC. Its translation is CASSFGGLAGVKNEQFF. The chain links TRBV7-9 to TRBJ2-1, with 14 positions matching TRBD2. Germline V gives CDR1 SEHNR, CDR2 FQNEAQ (reference sequence). V was clipped by 3 bases and J by 7 bases; unmatched bases: 8. This CDR3 has 17 residues.

This clone is a singleton in its sample. V is TRBV19 and J is TRBJ1-2, with D perhaps matching TRBD1 (6 bases). CDR1 LNHDA and CDR2 SQIVND come from the germline V gene (reference sequence). The CDR3 consists of 14 residues. Trimming pared 6 bases from V and 7 bases from J, leaving 18 bases between. The CDR3 DNA reads as TGTGCCAGTAGCAGTCCCTCGGAGGGGGTTGGCTACACCTTC. It specifies CASSSPSEGVGYTF. Filled out from reference TRBV19 and TRBJ1-2, the complete variable domain reads DGGITQSPKYLFRKEGQNVTLSCEQNLNHDAMYWYRQDPGQGLRLIYYSQIVNDFQKGDIAEGYSVSREKKESFPLTVTSAQKNPTAFYLCASSSPSEGVGYTFGSGTRLTVV.

This chain connects TRBV9 to TRBJ1-1, with TRBD1 identical over 9 bases. Germline-derived CDR1 and CDR2 are SGDLS and YYNGEE. This CDR3 comprises 15 residues. The V gene end was trimmed by 2 bases and the J gene end by 3 bases; junction bases not matched to a gene: 5. CDR3 loop: CASSVDRGAHTEAFF. The CDR3, as DNA: TGTGCCAGCAGCGTGGACAGGGGAGCGCACACTGAAGCTTTCTTT. Full variable domain (remainder filled in from reference TRBV9 and TRBJ1-1): DSGVTQTPKHLITATGQRVTLRCSPRSGDLSVYWYQQSLDQGLQFLIQYYNGEERAKGNILERFSAQQFPDLHSELNLSSLELGDSALYFCASSVDRGAHTEAFFGQGTRLTVV.

V and J are TRBV30 and TRBJ1-4; a possible D gene is TRBD1 (6 bases). The CDR3 covers 15 residues. Germline-derived CDR1 and CDR2 are GTSNPN and SVGIG (reference sequence). Trimming shortened V by 1 base and J by 8 bases, and 17 bases separated the two germline ends. DNA of the CDR3: TGTGCCTGGAGTGGGGTAGGGGGGGCAGAGGAAAAACTGTTTTTT. Its protein product is CAWSGVGGAEEKLFF. The whole variable domain, remainder taken from reference TRBV30 and TRBJ1-4, is SQTIHQWPATLVQPVGSPLSLECTVEGTSNPNLYWYRQAAGRGLQLLFYSVGIGQISSEVPQNLSASRPQDRQFILSSKKLLLSDSGFYLCAWSGVGGAEEKLFFGSGTQLSVL.

V is TRBV25-1 and J is TRBJ1-2; no clear D. Trimming shortened V by 1 base and J by 7 bases, and 7 bases separated the two germline ends. The CDR3 is 12 residues long. The germline CDR1 and CDR2 sequences are MGHDK and SYGVNS. CDR3 in amino acids: CASSESWSGYTF. CDR3 DNA: TGTGCCAGCAGTGAATCCTGGAGTGGCTACACCTTC.

V gene TRBV7-3 combines with J gene TRBJ1-1, with D possibly matching TRBD1 (5 bases). Germline CDR1 and CDR2: SGHTA and FQGTGA. This CDR3 spans 13 amino acids. The V and J ends lost 4 bases and 5 bases respectively, with 11 bases between them. The CDR3 reads CASSWGGRTEAFF. The CDR3 bases are TGTGCCAGCAGCTGGGGGGGTCGAACTGAAGCTTTCTTT.

This chain uses TRBV19 with TRBJ1-2, with TRBD1 identical over 7 bases. Germline values: CDR1 LNHDA, CDR2 SQIVND (reference sequence). With V trimmed by 8 bases and J by 7 bases, 16 bases remained unmatched. This CDR3 has 15 residues. In DNA, the CDR3 is TGTGCCAGTCGGATACTGGGTCAGGGGGTCTCTGGCTACACCTTC. This codes for CASRILGQGVSGYTF.

The V gene is TRBV5-1, the J gene TRBJ2-3, with no clear D. V was clipped by 0 bases and J by 2 bases, with 7 bases between them. The CDR3 loop spans 14 amino acids. Germline lookup yields CDR1 SGHRS and CDR2 YFSETQ. CDR3: CASSLAVVTDTQYF. The CDR3 DNA sequence: TGCGCCAGCAGCTTGGCCGTCGTCACAGATACGCAGTATTTT.

The V and J genes are TRBV9 and TRBJ2-1, with a possible D match to TRBD2 (5 bases). The CDR3 is 13 residues long. Germline CDR1 is SGDLS and CDR2 is YYNGEE. V lost 3 bases and J 4 bases, leaving 8 bases between the germline ends. The CDR3 DNA reads as TGTGCCAGCAGCGCCGGGATTTACAATGAGCAGTTCTTC. This codes for CASSAGIYNEQFF.

The chain employs TRBV6-6 and TRBJ2-7; D remains ambiguous. V was clipped by 5 bases and J by 4 bases, with 12 bases between them. The length of the CDR3 is 13 residues. Germline-derived CDR1 and CDR2 are MNHNY and SVGAGI (reference sequence). The CDR3 nucleotides are TGTGCCAGCAGTAATCTCACCCCATACGAGCAGTACTTC. Residues: CASSNLTPYEQYF.

V is TRBV6-6 and J is TRBJ2-7; maybe TRBD1 (6 bases). Germline V gene data show CDR1 as MNHNY and CDR2 as SVGAGI (reference sequence). Deletions cut 11 bases from V and 1 base from J, with 15 bases between. The length of the CDR3 is 13 residues. This chain's CDR3 is CALPTDSSYEQYF. DNA of the CDR3: TGTGCCCTCCCGACGGACAGTTCCTACGAGCAGTACTTC.

This chain uses TRBV30 with TRBJ2-1; D is unresolved. This CDR3 is built from 12 residues. Trimming took 0 bases from V and 4 from J, leaving 4 bases between them. CDR1 is GTSNPN and CDR2 is SVGIG in the germline V gene (reference sequence). Here the CDR3 reads CAWSVRYNEQFF. CDR3 DNA sequence: TGTGCCTGGAGTGTGAGGTACAATGAGCAGTTCTTC.

CDR3 DNA: TGTGCCAGCAGCCCGATAGAGACCCAGTACTTC. Its protein product is CASSPIETQYF. This chain joins TRBV7-9 and TRBJ2-5, with unresolved D. There are 11 residues in the CDR3. Trimming shortened V by 5 bases and J by 4 bases, and 5 bases separated the two germline ends. Germline V gene sequence: CDR1 SEHNR, CDR2 FQNEAQ (reference sequence).

V usage is TRBV2 and J usage is TRBJ1-3; 8 bases fit TRBD1. The V segment lost 6 bases and the J segment 4 bases; nucleotides outside the gene matches: 2. The CDR3 is 13 amino acids. The germline CDR1 and CDR2 sequences are SNHLY and FYNNEI. The CDR3 nucleotides read TGTGCCAGCAGATACAGGGGGGGAAACACCATATATTTT. Amino acid sequence: CASRYRGGNTIYF. Using reference TRBV2 and TRBJ1-3 for the parts outside the CDR3, the full variable domain is EPEVTQTPSHQVTQMGQEVILRCVPISNHLYFYWYRQILGQKVEFLVSFYNNEISEKSEIFDDQFSVERPDGSNFTLKIRSTKLEDSAMYFCASRYRGGNTIYFGEGSWLTVV.

A single count supports this clone. This chain joins TRBV9 and TRBJ1-2; D may be TRBD1 (5 bases). The CDR3 spans 14 residues. Germline values: CDR1 SGDLS, CDR2 YYNGEE. V was cut by 4 bases and J by 4 bases, with 14 bases left in between. DNA for the CDR3: TGTGCCAGCAGCCCTGGGGCAGGAGTCTATGGCTACACCTTC. This gives the protein CASSPGAGVYGYTF.

The rearrangement joins TRBV6-5 to TRBJ1-2, with 8 bases matching TRBD1. The CDR3 has 14 residues. V lost 6 bases, J lost 4 bases, and 7 bases stayed unmatched. CDR1 is MNHEY, CDR2 SVGAGI, per germline. The CDR3 sequence: CASRTGVGVYGYTF. The CDR3 coding sequence is TGTGCCAGCAGGACAGGGGTGGGGGTCTATGGCTACACCTTC.

The chain has TRBV9 and TRBJ2-7, with D possibly matching TRBD2 (6 bases). The CDR3 has 16 residues. The V gene lost 4 bases and the J gene lost 2 bases, with 19 bases spanning the gap. Germline values: CDR1 SGDLS, CDR2 YYNGEE. The CDR3 sequence: CASSPPGLQIPYEQYF. The CDR3 DNA is TGTGCCAGCAGCCCACCGGGACTCCAGATTCCCTACGAGCAGTACTTC.

This sequence joins TRBV19 and TRBJ2-5; no definite D call. CDR1 is LNHDA and CDR2 is SQIVND in the germline V gene (reference sequence). The CDR3 covers 15 residues. V shed 3 bases and J shed 3 bases, with 14 bases lying between them. The CDR3 region is CASSIVGNLEETQYF. CDR3 nucleotides: TGTGCCAGTAGTATTGTCGGCAACTTGGAAGAGACCCAGTACTTC. The full variable domain, with the rest looked up from reference TRBV19 and TRBJ2-5, is DGGITQSPKYLFRKEGQNVTLSCEQNLNHDAMYWYRQDPGQGLRLIYYSQIVNDFQKGDIAEGYSVSREKKESFPLTVTSAQKNPTAFYLCASSIVGNLEETQYFGPGTRLLVL.

The chain recombines TRBV28 with TRBJ1-5; unclear D gene. The V gene lost 1 base and the J gene lost 6 bases, with 7 bases spanning the gap. Germline values: CDR1 MDHEN, CDR2 SYDVKM. CDR3 size: 13 residues. The CDR3 DNA sequence: TGTGCCAGCAGTTTATCGGGGAGTCAGCCCCAGCATTTT. It specifies CASSLSGSQPQHF.

The V and J genes are TRBV18 and TRBJ1-1; 8 bases fit TRBD1. The CDR3 is 14 residues long. The trim removed 3 bases at V and 0 bases at J, leaving 0 bases unmatched. Germline lookup yields CDR1 KGHSH and CDR2 LQKENI. CDR3 nucleotide sequence: TGTGCCAGCTCACCGGGACAGGTGAACACTGAAGCTTTCTTT. Translated: CASSPGQVNTEAFF.